Presented here are 13 T cell receptor beta chains from one specimen sequenced in a study of shared clonotypes between healthy human individuals. Selected positively for CCR7 and CD45RO-negative, naive CD8 cells excluded terminally differentiated effector memory CD45RA+ cells. Here immunoSEQ multiplex PCR was the method, and the copy in TCRdb shows in-frame clones only, minus some. The sample has roughly 650,000 clones, approximately 96% seen once. Sequencing used naive CD8+ T cells sorted from blood. These receptors came from a woman aged 30 to 39 in good health.

The chain couples TRBV7-8 to TRBJ2-1; 9 bases align to TRBD2. J was trimmed by 0 bases and V by 5 bases; bases with no gene match: 14. Per germline, CDR1 SGHVS and CDR2 FQNEAQ. CDR3 size: 19 residues. CDR3 sequence reads: CASSPFGLARESSYNEQFF. The CDR3 DNA sequence: TGTGCCAGCAGCCCTTTTGGACTAGCGAGAGAATCCTCCTACAATGAGCAGTTCTTC.

The chain carries TRBV13 and TRBJ1-1, with D unresolved. The length of the CDR3 is 13 residues. Germline CDR1 reads PRHDT; CDR2 reads FYEKMQ (reference sequence). V dropped 5 bases and J dropped 4 bases, with 11 bases sitting between them. The CDR3 reads CASSNYGSTEAFF. For the CDR3, the DNA is TGTGCCAGCAGCAACTACGGGAGCACTGAAGCTTTCTTT.

The chain couples TRBV7-9 to TRBJ1-1; D unresolved. With 4 bases removed from V and 1 base from J, the gap between germline ends came to 7 bases. The CDR3 runs to 13 residues. Germline-derived CDR1 and CDR2 are SEHNR and FQNEAQ (reference sequence). CDR3 region: CASSYDKNTEAFF. DNA of the CDR3: TGTGCCAGCAGCTACGACAAGAACACTGAAGCTTTCTTT. Complete variable domain (other parts from reference TRBV7-9 and TRBJ1-1): DTGVSQNPRHKITKRGQNVTFRCDPISEHNRLYWYRQTLGQGPEFLTYFQNEAQLEKSRLLSDRFSAERPKGSFSTLEIQRTEQGDSAMYLCASSYDKNTEAFFGQGTRLTVV.

This chain uses TRBV5-8 with TRBJ2-2; D is unresolved. The CDR3 extends over 14 amino acids. Trimming removed 0 bases at V and 1 base at J, with 4 bases between. CDR1 and CDR2 (germline): SGHTS, YDEGEE. The CDR3 loop reads CASSLGWNTGELFF. CDR3 DNA: TGTGCCAGCAGCTTGGGGTGGAACACCGGGGAGCTGTTTTTT.

This sequence joins TRBV19 and TRBJ1-5; no firm D call. Looked up from germline, CDR1 is LNHDA and CDR2 is SQIVND (reference sequence). This CDR3 contains 15 residues. V lost 1 base to trimming and J lost 5 bases, with 12 bases between them. The CDR3 DNA reads as TGTGCCAGTAGTATAGGAATAGGGAATTATCAGCCCCAGCATTTT. Its protein is CASSIGIGNYQPQHF.

The genes are TRBV28 and TRBJ2-3; D ambiguous. The V and J ends lost 3 bases and 0 bases respectively, with 7 bases between them. The CDR3 length is 14 residues. Germline CDR1 and CDR2: MDHEN and SYDVKM. The CDR3 DNA sequence: TGTGCCAGCAGTTTGTGGCGGAGCACAGATACGCAGTATTTT. This codes for CASSLWRSTDTQYF.

A word on this clone: At one boundary the junction diverges from the germline segment, which might be a read error. CDR3 DNA sequence: TGTGCCAGCGGCTTGGGGGGAGAGGCCTATGGCTACACCTTC. Its protein product is CASGLGGEAYGYTF. The gene calls are TRBV5-5 and TRBJ1-2; D may be TRBD1 (5 bases). This CDR3 spans 14 amino acids. CDR1 is SGHKS, CDR2 YYEKEE, per germline (reference sequence).

V is TRBV4-1 and J is TRBJ2-7; tentatively, D is TRBD2 (6 bases). The CDR3 consists of 19 residues. Trimming shortened V by 0 bases and J by 1 base, and 22 bases separated the two germline ends. Germline CDR1 is MGHRA and CDR2 is YSYEKL. The CDR3 reads CASSQDGSVLAIRSYEQYF. In DNA form, the CDR3 reads TGCGCCAGCAGCCAAGATGGGTCTGTCCTAGCGATCAGGTCCTACGAGCAGTACTTC.

The V gene is TRBV13, the J gene TRBJ2-7, with D perhaps TRBD1 or TRBD2 (5 bases each). V lost 5 bases to trimming and J lost 7 bases, with 21 bases between them. CDR1 and CDR2 from the germline V gene are PRHDT and FYEKMQ (reference sequence). CDR3 length: 15 amino acids. The CDR3 sequence: CASSLTGADSREQYF. Here the CDR3 DNA reads TGTGCCAGCAGCCTGACCGGGGCGGATTCGAGGGAGCAGTACTTC.

The rearrangement uses TRBV13 and TRBJ2-4; D is undetermined. CDR3 size: 13 residues. Trimming pared 1 base from V and 7 bases from J, leaving 8 bases between. Germline-derived CDR1 and CDR2 are PRHDT and FYEKMQ (reference sequence). Here the CDR3 reads CASSLAGWNIQYF. CDR3 nucleotide sequence: TGTGCCAGCAGCTTAGCGGGCTGGAACATTCAGTACTTC.

The rearrangement links TRBV2 to TRBJ2-1; D perhaps matches TRBD2 (6 bases). The CDR3 has 15 amino acids. V was shortened by 3 bases and J by 6 bases, with 15 bases between the two germline ends. The germline V gene encodes CDR1 SNHLY and CDR2 FYNNEI. The CDR3 DNA reads as TGTGCCAGCAGTGATTGGGAGGCCAACAGCAATGAGCAGTTCTTC. Translation gives CASSDWEANSNEQFF.

This chain links TRBV21-1 with TRBJ1-1; the D call in the table, TRBD1, was not verified against the DNA. TRBV21-1 is shown as a pseudogene. The CDR3 is made up of 15 amino acids. The CDR3 reads CASSKGELVISEAFF. The CDR3 coding sequence is TGTGCCAGCAGCAAGGGCGAACTGGTTATCTCTGAAGCTTTCTTT.

The rearrangement links TRBV7-6 to TRBJ2-7; no clear D. V dropped 1 base and J dropped 1 base, with 8 bases sitting between them. The V gene's germline CDR1 is SGHVS and CDR2 FNYEAQ. This CDR3 region has 14 residues. In DNA, the CDR3 is TGTGCCAGCAGCTTAGTTGCGGAGTCCTACGAGCAGTACTTC. Translating it yields CASSLVAESYEQYF.